This T cell receptor beta chain was recorded in a study of control samples from healthy donors and cancer patients. Some clones are missing from TCRdb's copy, which holds only in-frame ones; the method was immunoSEQ multiplex PCR. The sample lists over 65,000 clones, about 95% seen once, with over 5% in the top ten. The clonotype comes from a woman in her 40s in good health. Material for sequencing was blood.

CDR3 sequence (DNA): TGTGCCAGCAGCCATCCGGGACTAGCGGTTCAAGAGACCCAGTACTTC. Translating it yields CASSHPGLAVQETQYF. V usage is TRBV4-2 and J usage is TRBJ2-5; TRBD2 aligns across 11 bases. V lost 3 bases and J lost 2; bases outside the gene matches: 5. This CDR3 is built from 16 residues. CDR1 and CDR2 from the germline V gene are LGHNA and YNFKEQ.